The entry below gives a single TCR beta chain sequence along with its context. The CDR3 loop spans 15 amino acids. Germline V gene lookup returns CDR1 MNHEY and CDR2 SMNVEV (reference sequence). The V segment lost 6 bases and the J segment 1 base; nucleotides outside the gene matches: 6. These data come from a study of cytomegalovirus exposure and HLA in healthy donors. Both 60 Vbeta primers and 13 Jbeta primers went into the PCR. The repertoire was sequenced with immunoSEQ multiplex PCR; TCRdb's copy has only in-frame clones and lacks some. The table lists about 96,000 clones, approximately 74% of them singletons, with roughly 3% in the top ten.

The chain is built from TRBV27 and TRBJ1-1; TRBD1 matches at 9 bases. This sequence originates from a female donor in good health and CMV-seropositive. Sequencing used PBMCs. The CDR3 region is CASSRWGQGNTEAFF. The CDR3 DNA reads as TGTGCCAGCAGCCGGTGGGGACAGGGGAACACTGAAGCTTTCTTT.